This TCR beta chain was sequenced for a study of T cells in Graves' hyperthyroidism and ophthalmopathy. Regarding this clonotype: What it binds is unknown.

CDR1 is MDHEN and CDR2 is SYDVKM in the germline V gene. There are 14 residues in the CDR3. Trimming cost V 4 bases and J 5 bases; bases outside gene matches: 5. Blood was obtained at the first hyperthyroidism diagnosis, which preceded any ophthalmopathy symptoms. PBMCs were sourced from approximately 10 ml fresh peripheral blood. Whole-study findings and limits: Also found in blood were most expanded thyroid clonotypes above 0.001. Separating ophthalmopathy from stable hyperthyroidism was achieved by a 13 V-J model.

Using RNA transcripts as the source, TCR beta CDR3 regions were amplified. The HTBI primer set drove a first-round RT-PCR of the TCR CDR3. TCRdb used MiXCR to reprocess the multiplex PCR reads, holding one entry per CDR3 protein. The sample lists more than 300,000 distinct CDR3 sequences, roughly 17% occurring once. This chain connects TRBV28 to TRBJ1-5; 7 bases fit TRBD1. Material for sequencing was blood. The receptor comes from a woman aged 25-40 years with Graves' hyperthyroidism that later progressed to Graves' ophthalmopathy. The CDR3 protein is CASSSRGWYQPQHF. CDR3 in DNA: TGTGCCAGCAGTTCCAGGGGGTGGTATCAGCCCCAGCATTTT.